Following are 3 T cell receptor beta chains from one sample sequenced in a study of blood T cells in healthy people across ages (dated by TCRdb to the mid-2010s). Library method: 5' RACE. The listed sequencing device is Illumina HiSeq 2500. A second about 6 to 11 cycle PCR used a sample-barcoded 5' primer and a J-beta primer mix. TCRdb took the public reads, trimmed them with fastp at Q25, ran MiXCR for clone calling and kept in-frame beta chains. Merged by CDR3 protein, the rows form single entries marked with the most common genes and DNA. This sample lists more than 700,000 distinct CDR3 sequences; roughly 50% were detected once. The top ten hold 40% to 50% of the sample. The sequencing input was blood. The receptor source for this set is an elderly man in good health.

The CDR3 is CSAREGAGSHLSLKLFF. For the CDR3, the DNA is TGCAGTGCTAGAGAGGGGGCGGGGTCGCATCTTTCGCTAAAACTGTTTTTT. The chain carries TRBV20-1 and TRBJ1-4; D is perhaps TRBD1 (6 bases). The germline V gene has CDR1 DFQATT and CDR2 SNEGSKA (reference sequence). Trimming left V 0 bases short and J 10 bases short, with 24 bases between. The CDR3 covers 17 residues.

This clonotype was recorded a few times. V and J are TRBV29-1 and TRBJ2-5, with a weak D call TRBD2 (5 bases). The CDR3 spans 14 residues. Germline assignment: CDR1 SQVTM and CDR2 ANQGSEA. Trimming removed 5 bases at V and 4 bases at J, with 17 bases between. CDR3 residues: CSVSRGSGGETQYF. In DNA form, the CDR3 reads TGCAGCGTTTCTAGAGGGAGCGGCGGAGAGACCCAGTACTTC.

To note about this clonotype: The junction differs from germline at one of its ends, possibly a read error. This rearrangement joins TRBV20-1 to TRBJ2-5; TRBD2 agrees at 8 bases. This CDR3 spans 16 amino acids. Germline CDR1 DFQATT, CDR2 SNEGSKA (reference sequence). CDR3 in DNA: TGCAGTGCTAGAGACCCGCGCGGGAGGTTTCAAGAGGCCCAGTACTTC. Residues: CSARDPRGRFQEAQYF.